These 3 T cell receptor beta chains were sequenced from one sample in a study of shared clonotypes between healthy human individuals. Assay used: immunoSEQ multiplex PCR; TCRdb lists only in-frame clones, some missing. The table has roughly 170,000 clones, approximately 61% seen once; the top ten hold over 9.5%. Sample: memory CD4+ T cells sorted from blood. The subset here: CD45RA-negative fraction. Receptors were obtained from a man under 40 in good health.

The chain uses TRBV18 and TRBJ2-4; TRBD1 aligns across 9 bases. Germline CDR1 and CDR2: KGHSH and LQKENI. The CDR3 sequence is 13 residues long. Unmatched junction bases numbered 10, after V lost 3 bases and J lost 16 bases. For the CDR3, the DNA is TGTGCCAGCTCACCGGTGCGGACAGGGGATCTCTACTTC. Its translation: CASSPVRTGDLYF.

CDR3 sequence: CASSERDRASYEQYF. The DNA of the CDR3 is TGTGCCAGCAGTGAAAGAGACAGGGCGTCCTACGAGCAGTACTTC. The rearrangement uses TRBV6-1 and TRBJ2-7, with TRBD1 matching over 7 bases. The germline CDR1 and CDR2 sequences are MNHNS and SASEGT. The CDR3 totals 15 residues. J was trimmed by 1 base and V by 2 bases; bases with no gene match: 5.

The V and J genes are TRBV28 and TRBJ1-3; D might be TRBD1 (5 bases). The CDR3 extends over 14 amino acids. V gave up 5 bases and J gave up 4 bases, with 12 bases separating them. Germline CDR1 MDHEN, CDR2 SYDVKM. The DNA for the CDR3 is TGTGCCAGCAGTCCTCCGGGGCGCGGAAACACCATATATTTT. It encodes CASSPPGRGNTIYF.